This entry lists 32 T cell receptor beta chains sequenced from one sample in a study of T-cell memory formation after mild COVID-19. TCRdb reprocessed the 5' RACE reads via MiXCR and lists one record per CDR3 protein. The sample has some 310,000 distinct CDR3 sequences, around 20% seen once. Sequencing was performed on PBMCs or a T cell subset sorted from them (not recorded which). Every receptor here comes from a man younger than 35 who had mild COVID-19 (a few samples of this study predate the infection). Cell type and time point are not known.

This clonotype was recorded a few times. This chain joins TRBV18 and TRBJ2-7; 7 bases fit TRBD1. The CDR3 has 14 amino acids. With V trimmed by 3 bases and J by 0 bases, 2 bases remained unmatched. The germline V gene has CDR1 KGHSH and CDR2 LQKENI. This CDR3 is CASSPDRSSYEQYV. CDR3 in DNA: TGTGCCAGCTCACCGGACAGGAGCTCCTACGAGCAGTACGTC.

V usage is TRBV4-1 and J usage is TRBJ1-1, with 7 bases lining up with TRBD1. V gave up 2 bases and J gave up 4 bases; unmatched junction bases: 4. The CDR3 is 14 residues long. In germline, CDR1 is MGHRA, CDR2 YSYEKL. CDR3 loop: CASSQTRGGTEAFF. CDR3 nucleotide sequence: TGCGCCAGCAGCCAAACCAGGGGGGGCACTGAAGCTTTCTTT.

The CDR3 reads CASSQGTGPFF. CDR3 sequence (DNA): TGTGCCAGCAGCCAAGGGACAGGGCCTTTCTTT. The rearrangement joins TRBV3-1 to TRBJ1-1; the match to TRBD1 covers 8 bases. With V trimmed by 1 base and J by 12 bases, 1 base remained unmatched. CDR3 length: 11 residues. The V gene's germline CDR1 is LGHDT and CDR2 YNNKEL (reference sequence). Using reference TRBV3-1 and TRBJ1-1 for the parts outside the CDR3, the full variable domain is DTAVSQTPKYLVTQMGNDKSIKCEQNLGHDTMYWYKQDSKKFLKIMFSYNNKELIINETVPNRFSPKSPDKAHLNLHINSLELGDSAVYFCASSQGTGPFFGQGTRLTVV.

This sequence joins TRBV20-1 and TRBJ1-1, with D hard to call. Germline CDR1 and CDR2: DFQATT and SNEGSKA (reference sequence). V lost 0 bases to trimming and J lost 0 bases, with 8 bases between them. This CDR3 has 14 residues. CDR3 DNA: TGCAGTGCTAGAGATCCGACCGTGAACACTGAAGCTTTCTTT. Its protein product is CSARDPTVNTEAFF.

This clonotype was counted between two and nine times. This rearrangement joins TRBV4-3 to TRBJ2-7; D is unclear. The germline CDR1 and CDR2 sequences are LGHNA and YSLEER. The length of the CDR3 is 13 residues. Deletions cut 1 base from V and 7 bases from J, with 11 bases between. The CDR3 bases are TGCGCCAGCAGCCAAGGACCCCGGTGGGAGCAGTACTTC. Amino acid sequence: CASSQGPRWEQYF.

The chain employs TRBV20-1 and TRBJ1-3; TRBD1 might be the D (5 bases). V was shortened by 1 base and J by 2 bases, with 9 bases between the two germline ends. This CDR3 spans 14 amino acids. Germline CDR1 reads DFQATT; CDR2 reads SNEGSKA (reference sequence). The CDR3 is CSARGGSPGNTIYF. The CDR3 DNA reads TGCAGTGCTAGAGGGGGGTCCCCTGGAAACACCATATATTTT.

The chain recombines TRBV18 with TRBJ1-1; 9 bases line up with TRBD1. Trimming at V came to 6 bases and at J to 4 bases, leaving 9 bases not matched to a gene. The germline CDR1 and CDR2 sequences are KGHSH and LQKENI. The CDR3 sequence is 15 residues long. The CDR3 here is CASSRQGQGPTEAFF. CDR3 coding DNA: TGTGCCAGCTCTCGACAGGGACAGGGCCCCACTGAAGCTTTCTTT.

In its sample, this clonotype was seen a few times. This chain joins TRBV10-3 and TRBJ1-1; 8 bases line up with TRBD1. The CDR3 is made up of 13 amino acids. The V and J ends lost 7 bases and 5 bases, in that order; junction bases with no gene match: 6. CDR1 and CDR2 from the germline V gene are ENHRY and SYGVKD. In nucleotides, the CDR3 is TGTGCCATCACCGGACAGGGAAGAACTGAAGCTTTCTTT. Translating it yields CAITGQGRTEAFF.

This clonotype was counted only a few times. The chain couples TRBV18 to TRBJ2-1; a possible D gene is TRBD1 (5 bases). Trimming removed 1 base at V and 8 bases at J, with 15 bases between. Germline CDR1 is KGHSH and CDR2 is LQKENI. CDR3 length: 15 residues. CDR3 region: CASSPQHGAVDEQFF. Here the CDR3 DNA reads TGTGCCAGCTCACCACAGCATGGGGCTGTTGATGAGCAGTTCTTC.

The V gene is TRBV4-3, the J gene TRBJ1-4; perhaps TRBD1 as D (5 bases). V shed 0 bases and J shed 8 bases, with 16 bases lying between them. Germline CDR1 LGHNA, CDR2 YSLEER. The CDR3 runs to 16 residues. CDR3 DNA sequence: TGCGCCAGCAGCCAAGATGCAACTGTGCGGGGGGAAAAACTGTTTTTT. Encoded protein: CASSQDATVRGEKLFF.

The V and J genes are TRBV28 and TRBJ1-5, with TRBD1 matching 7 bases. This CDR3 is 17 amino acids long. V shed 1 base and J 1 base; nucleotides not matched to a gene: 7. Germline V gene sequence: CDR1 MDHEN, CDR2 SYDVKM. Written as DNA, the CDR3 is TGTGCCAGCAGTTTATTGCTTCCGGGACAGAGCAATCAGCCCCAGCATTTT. This gives the protein CASSLLLPGQSNQPQHF.

The rearrangement uses TRBV7-2 and TRBJ1-1; possibly TRBD1 for D (5 bases). Germline V lookup: CDR1 SGHTA, CDR2 FQGNSA. The CDR3 loop spans 13 amino acids. The V end was cut by 5 bases, the J end by 4 bases, with 11 bases between. In nucleotides, the CDR3 is TGTGCCAGCAGCCCTCTGAGGGGCACTGAAGCTTTCTTT. Amino acids: CASSPLRGTEAFF.

This clonotype was detected a few times. This chain uses TRBV5-1 with TRBJ2-7, with 11 bases identical to TRBD1. CDR1 is SGHRS, CDR2 YFSETQ, per germline. CDR3 length: 14 residues. The V and J ends lost 5 bases and 3 bases, in that order; junction bases with no gene match: 4. This chain's CDR3 is CASRAGTGGYEQYF. In DNA, the CDR3 is TGCGCCAGCAGGGCCGGGACAGGGGGCTACGAGCAGTACTTC. Full variable domain (missing parts from reference TRBV5-1 and TRBJ2-7): KAGVTQTPRYLIKTRGQQVTLSCSPISGHRSVSWYQQTPGQGLQFLFEYFSETQRNKGNFPGRFSGRQFSNSRSEMNVSTLELGDSALYLCASRAGTGGYEQYFGPGTRLTVT.

The chain has TRBV20-1 and TRBJ2-1; D possibly corresponds to TRBD1 (6 bases). The CDR3 is made up of 11 amino acids. Germline-derived CDR1 and CDR2 are DFQATT and SNEGSKA (reference sequence). CDR3 sequence reads: CSGTQYNEQFF. Written as DNA, the CDR3 is TGCAGCGGGACACAATACAATGAGCAGTTCTTC.

This clonotype appeared a few times. The chain uses TRBV12-3 or TRBV12-4 and TRBJ2-1, with D perhaps matching TRBD1 or TRBD2 (5 bases each). This CDR3 comprises 15 residues. The V end lost 7 bases, the J end lost 5 bases, and 18 bases lay between the germline ends. CDR3 in amino acids: CASTRGAVGDNEQFF. CDR3 DNA: TGTGCCAGCACCCGGGGTGCGGTAGGGGACAATGAGCAGTTCTTC.

The chain has TRBV7-9 and TRBJ2-5; D gene uncertain. The CDR3 sequence is 14 residues long. Trimming took 0 bases from V and 0 from J, leaving 5 bases between them. Germline CDR1 is SEHNR and CDR2 is FQNEAQ (reference sequence). In nucleotides, the CDR3 is TGTGCCAGCAGCTTAGCCTCGTACCAAGAGACCCAGTACTTC. This codes for CASSLASYQETQYF.

This clonotype was counted only a few times. This rearrangement joins TRBV7-9 to TRBJ2-3; 7 bases align to TRBD2. The junction had 3 bases not matched to a gene; V was cut back by 1 base and J by 5 bases. The CDR3 extends over 14 amino acids. Germline CDR1 is SEHNR and CDR2 is FQNEAQ (reference sequence). CDR3 nucleotides: TGTGCCAGCAGCTTAGATGGGGGGGAAGATACGCAGTATTTT. This sequence encodes CASSLDGGEDTQYF. Full variable domain (rest looked up from reference TRBV7-9 and TRBJ2-3): DTGVSQNPRHKITKRGQNVTFRCDPISEHNRLYWYRQTLGQGPEFLTYFQNEAQLEKSRLLSDRFSAERPKGSFSTLEIQRTEQGDSAMYLCASSLDGGEDTQYFGPGTRLTVL.

The chain carries TRBV20-1 and TRBJ2-3; D remains unclear. CDR1 and CDR2 from the germline V gene are DFQATT and SNEGSKA (reference sequence). Trimming stripped 4 bases from V and 5 bases from J, with 4 bases between. The CDR3 has 10 amino acids. CDR3 protein: CSAKGDTQYF. The CDR3 DNA follows: TGCAGTGCTAAGGGAGATACGCAGTATTTT.

This clonotype was picked up a small number of times. V usage is TRBV7-2 and J usage is TRBJ1-5; unclear D gene. Germline V lookup: CDR1 SGHTA, CDR2 FQGNSA. This CDR3 is built from 13 residues. V dropped 1 base and J dropped 7 bases, with 8 bases sitting between them. The CDR3 sequence: CASSLVAGQPQHF. The DNA for the CDR3 is TGTGCCAGCAGCTTAGTAGCGGGACAGCCCCAGCATTTT.

This clonotype has more than one count but fewer than ten. This rearrangement joins TRBV10-2 to TRBJ2-3; TRBD2 matches 9 bases. Trimming removed 7 bases from V and 2 bases from J; junction bases left unmatched: 13. Germline-derived CDR1 and CDR2 are WSHSY and SAAADI. The CDR3 extends over 17 amino acids. CDR3 sequence: CASMEAGGKTLTDTQYF. CDR3 DNA sequence: TGCGCCAGCATGGAAGCGGGGGGAAAGACGCTCACAGATACGCAGTATTTT.

There are many counts of this clonotype. This chain links TRBV7-9 with TRBJ2-7; 7 nucleotides match TRBD2. Looked up from germline, CDR1 is SEHNR and CDR2 is FQNEAQ (reference sequence). The junction had 18 bases not matched to a gene; V was cut back by 5 bases and J by 5 bases. The CDR3 runs to 17 residues. The CDR3 loop reads CASSPGSSGLPGHEQYF. The CDR3 DNA sequence: TGTGCCAGCAGCCCGGGAAGTAGCGGGCTGCCCGGGCACGAGCAGTACTTC.

This rearrangement joins TRBV5-5 to TRBJ1-1, with D perhaps matching TRBD1 (6 bases). Trimming removed 1 base from V and 1 base from J, with 11 bases in between. The CDR3 totals 15 residues. Looked up from germline, CDR1 is SGHKS and CDR2 is YYEKEE (reference sequence). CDR3 nucleotides: TGTGCCAGCAGCTTGCGATGGACAGCGAACACTGAAGCTTTCTTT. Protein sequence: CASSLRWTANTEAFF.

This chain links TRBV11-2 with TRBJ2-1; TRBD2 matches at 10 bases. Germline CDR1 is SGHAT and CDR2 is FQNNGV. The CDR3 totals 21 residues. Trimming removed 2 bases from V and 7 bases from J; junction bases left unmatched: 23. CDR3 region: CASSLYRSRFLAGDRRNEQFF. CDR3 nucleotide sequence: TGTGCCAGCAGCTTATACCGATCAAGATTTCTAGCGGGGGATCGAAGGAATGAGCAGTTCTTC.

J is TRBJ2-2 and V is TRBV28; D is possibly TRBD2 (5 bases). The V end lost 6 bases, the J end lost 2 bases, and 13 bases lay between the germline ends. Germline CDR1 and CDR2: MDHEN and SYDVKM. The CDR3 loop spans 15 amino acids. The CDR3 loop is CASSTGVDNTGELFF. For the CDR3, the DNA is TGTGCCAGCAGCACCGGGGTCGACAACACCGGGGAGCTGTTTTTT.

V and J are TRBV6-2 or TRBV6-3 and TRBJ1-1; a weak D match, TRBD1 (5 bases). The V and J ends lost 6 bases and 7 bases respectively, with 15 bases between them. The germline V gene encodes CDR1 MNHEY and CDR2 SVGEGT. The CDR3 has 13 amino acids. The CDR3 region has the DNA TGTGCCAGCAGCCCCGCAGGGCGAGATGAAGCTTTCTTT. Translated: CASSPAGRDEAFF.

This clonotype appeared a few times. The chain uses TRBV30 and TRBJ1-2, with a possible D match to TRBD1 (5 bases). V shed 1 base and J shed 4 bases, with 10 bases lying between them. The CDR3 runs to 13 residues. Germline CDR1 reads GTSNPN; CDR2 reads SVGIG (reference sequence). Here the CDR3 DNA reads TGTGCCTGGAGTGCAGGGACCGGCTATGGCTACACCTTC. Translating it yields CAWSAGTGYGYTF. Full variable domain (missing parts from reference TRBV30 and TRBJ1-2): SQTIHQWPATLVQPVGSPLSLECTVEGTSNPNLYWYRQAAGRGLQLLFYSVGIGQISSEVPQNLSASRPQDRQFILSSKKLLLSDSGFYLCAWSAGTGYGYTFGSGTRLTVV.

The chain joins TRBV27 to TRBJ2-6; maybe TRBD2 (5 bases). The CDR3 has 16 amino acids. The V gene lost 5 bases and the J gene lost 0 bases, with 11 bases spanning the gap. The germline V gene encodes CDR1 MNHEY and CDR2 SMNVEV (reference sequence). CDR3 loop: CASSMWRPSGANVLTF. The CDR3 bases are TGTGCCAGCAGTATGTGGAGGCCCTCTGGGGCCAACGTCCTGACTTTC.

This clonotype was seen repeatedly, ten times or more. The chain employs TRBV5-4 and TRBJ2-1; D uncertain. V lost 4 bases and J 8 bases, leaving 19 bases between the germline ends. Germline CDR1 and CDR2: SGHNT and YYREEE (reference sequence). The CDR3 is 15 amino acids. CDR3 sequence: CASSRASVGGDEQFF. CDR3 nucleotide sequence: TGTGCCAGCAGCCGGGCCTCGGTAGGTGGCGATGAGCAGTTCTTC. Looking up the rest from reference TRBV5-4 and TRBJ2-1 gives the full variable domain: ETGVTQSPTHLIKTRGQQVTLRCSSQSGHNTVSWYQQALGQGPQFIFQYYREEENGRGNFPPRFSGLQFPNYSSELNVNALELDDSALYLCASSRASVGGDEQFFGPGTRLTVL.

This clonotype has only a few counts. The chain joins TRBV7-2 to TRBJ2-1; 9 nucleotides align to TRBD2. CDR1 is SGHTA, CDR2 FQGNSA, per germline. CDR3 length equals 16 residues. Trimming took 2 bases from V and 9 from J; bases not matched to a gene: 11. CDR3 nucleotide sequence: TGTGCCAGCAGCTTATGGAGCGGGGGGCCTACCGGTGAGCAGTTCTTC. It is translated as CASSLWSGGPTGEQFF.

This clonotype has just a few counts. Here the CDR3 reads CASSLSTGYGNQPQHF. The DNA for the CDR3 is TGTGCCAGCAGCTTGTCTACAGGGTACGGCAATCAGCCCCAGCATTTT. V usage is TRBV5-5 and J usage is TRBJ1-5; D may be TRBD1 (6 bases). Trimming shortened V by 1 base and J by 2 bases, and 13 bases separated the two germline ends. The CDR3 runs to 16 residues. Germline assignment: CDR1 SGHKS and CDR2 YYEKEE (reference sequence).

This clonotype was seen only a few times. This rearrangement joins TRBV9 to TRBJ1-6; tentative D call: TRBD1 (6 bases). V dropped 0 bases and J dropped 10 bases, with 11 bases sitting between them. The CDR3 has 14 residues. Germline assignment: CDR1 SGDLS and CDR2 YYNGEE. CDR3 in amino acids: CASSVGGGFSPLHF. CDR3 bases: TGTGCCAGCAGCGTAGGAGGGGGTTTCTCACCCCTCCACTTT. Full variable domain (remainder filled in from reference TRBV9 and TRBJ1-6): DSGVTQTPKHLITATGQRVTLRCSPRSGDLSVYWYQQSLDQGLQFLIQYYNGEERAKGNILERFSAQQFPDLHSELNLSSLELGDSALYFCASSVGGGFSPLHFGNGTRLTVT.

This clonotype was recorded a few times. The chain's CDR3 is CASSPFVHTDTQYF. The CDR3 nucleotides read TGTGCCAGCAGCCCTTTTGTGCACACAGATACGCAGTATTTT. This chain links TRBV12-3 or TRBV12-4 with TRBJ2-3; D remains ambiguous. This CDR3 spans 14 amino acids. V gave up 6 bases and J gave up 2 bases, with 12 bases separating them.